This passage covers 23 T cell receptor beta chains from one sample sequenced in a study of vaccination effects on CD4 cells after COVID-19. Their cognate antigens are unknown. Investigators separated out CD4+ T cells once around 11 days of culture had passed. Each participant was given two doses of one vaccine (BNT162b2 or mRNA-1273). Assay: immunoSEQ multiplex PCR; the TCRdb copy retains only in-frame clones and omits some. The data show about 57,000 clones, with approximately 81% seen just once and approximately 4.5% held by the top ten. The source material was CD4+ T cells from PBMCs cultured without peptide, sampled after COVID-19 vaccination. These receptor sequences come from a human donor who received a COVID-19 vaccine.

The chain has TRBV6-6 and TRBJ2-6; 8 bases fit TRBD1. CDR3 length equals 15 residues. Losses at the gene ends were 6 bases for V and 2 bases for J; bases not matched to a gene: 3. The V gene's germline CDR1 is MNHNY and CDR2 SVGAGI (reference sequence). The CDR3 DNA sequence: TGTGCCAGCAGGGTACAGGGGGCTGGGGCCAACGTCCTGACTTTC. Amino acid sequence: CASRVQGAGANVLTF.

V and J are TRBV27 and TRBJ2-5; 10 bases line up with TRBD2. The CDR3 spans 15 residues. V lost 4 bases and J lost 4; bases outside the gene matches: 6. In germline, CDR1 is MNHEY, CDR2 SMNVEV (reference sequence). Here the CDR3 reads CASSSELAGRETQYF. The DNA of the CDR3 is TGTGCCAGCAGTTCAGAACTAGCGGGACGAGAGACCCAGTACTTC.

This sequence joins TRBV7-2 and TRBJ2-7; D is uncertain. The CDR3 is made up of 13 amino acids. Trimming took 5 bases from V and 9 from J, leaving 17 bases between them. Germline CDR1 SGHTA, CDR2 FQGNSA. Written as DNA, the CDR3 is TGTGCCAGCAGCCTCGGTGGTTCTAGACCGCAGTACTTC. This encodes CASSLGGSRPQYF.

CDR3 bases: TGCGCCAGCAGCCAAGACGGCAGGAGGGGTGACGAGCAGTACTTC. Residues: CASSQDGRRGDEQYF. This chain connects TRBV4-3 to TRBJ2-7; TRBD2 might be the D (6 bases). The germline V gene has CDR1 LGHNA and CDR2 YSLEER. This CDR3 is built from 15 residues. Trimming stripped 0 bases from V and 5 bases from J, with 14 bases between.

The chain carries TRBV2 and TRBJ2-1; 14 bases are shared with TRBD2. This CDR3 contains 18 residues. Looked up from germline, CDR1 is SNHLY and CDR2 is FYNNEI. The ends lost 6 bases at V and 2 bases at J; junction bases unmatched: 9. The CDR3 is CASRDGRLAGGAYNEQFF. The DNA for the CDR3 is TGTGCCAGCAGGGACGGCAGACTAGCGGGAGGGGCCTACAATGAGCAGTTCTTC.

The DNA for the CDR3 is TGTGCCAGCAGCTTGGGGGGGGCAGGGGAAGAAAAACTGTTTTTT. Encoded protein: CASSLGGAGEEKLFF. The rearrangement joins TRBV5-4 to TRBJ1-4; possible D gene TRBD1, 6 bases. Trimming took off 0 bases at V and 8 bases at J, with 14 bases between the two ends. The germline gives CDR1 SGHNT, CDR2 YYREEE (reference sequence). There are 15 residues in the CDR3.

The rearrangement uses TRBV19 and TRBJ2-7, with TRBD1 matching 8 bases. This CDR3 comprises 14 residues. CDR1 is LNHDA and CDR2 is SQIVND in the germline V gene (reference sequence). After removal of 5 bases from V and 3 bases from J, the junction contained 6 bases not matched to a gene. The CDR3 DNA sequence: TGTGCCAGTAGTCCCCAGGGGGCATTCTACGAGCAGTACTTC. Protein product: CASSPQGAFYEQYF.

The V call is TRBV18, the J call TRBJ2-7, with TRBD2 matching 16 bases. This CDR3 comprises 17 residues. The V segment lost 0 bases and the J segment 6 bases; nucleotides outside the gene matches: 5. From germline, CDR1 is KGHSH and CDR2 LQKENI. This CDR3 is CASSPPGLAGGAVEQYF. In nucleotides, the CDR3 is TGTGCCAGCTCACCACCGGGACTAGCGGGAGGGGCGGTCGAGCAGTACTTC.

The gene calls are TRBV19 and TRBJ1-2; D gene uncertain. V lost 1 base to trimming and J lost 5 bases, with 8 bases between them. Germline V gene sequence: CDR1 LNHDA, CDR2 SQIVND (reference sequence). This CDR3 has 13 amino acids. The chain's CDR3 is CASSIGVQYGYTF. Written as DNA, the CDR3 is TGTGCCAGTAGTATAGGTGTTCAGTATGGCTACACCTTC.

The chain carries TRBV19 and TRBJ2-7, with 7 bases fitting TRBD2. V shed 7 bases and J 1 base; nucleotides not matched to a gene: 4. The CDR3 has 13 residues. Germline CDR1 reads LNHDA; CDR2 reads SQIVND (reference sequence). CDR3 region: CASIGGSSYEQYF. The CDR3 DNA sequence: TGTGCCAGTATTGGCGGGAGTTCCTACGAGCAGTACTTC.

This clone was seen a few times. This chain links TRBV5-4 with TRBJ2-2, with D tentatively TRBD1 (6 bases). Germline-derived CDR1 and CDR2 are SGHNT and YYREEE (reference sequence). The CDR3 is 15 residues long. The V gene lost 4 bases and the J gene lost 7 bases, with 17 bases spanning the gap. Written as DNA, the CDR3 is TGTGCCAGCAGCCAGAATACAGGGACAATCGGGGAGCTGTTTTTT. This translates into CASSQNTGTIGELFF.

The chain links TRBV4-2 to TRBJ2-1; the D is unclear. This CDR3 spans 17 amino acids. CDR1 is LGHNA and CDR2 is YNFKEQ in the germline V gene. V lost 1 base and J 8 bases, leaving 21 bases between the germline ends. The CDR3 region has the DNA TGTGCCAGCAGCCAAGCCCCGACGAACCCAAGTGGGGATGAGCAGTTCTTC. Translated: CASSQAPTNPSGDEQFF.

CDR3 sequence: CASSPWRGAALASPLHF. The CDR3 region has the DNA TGCGCCAGCAGCCCCTGGCGAGGGGCCGCGTTAGCTTCACCCCTCCACTTT. The chain uses TRBV5-1 and TRBJ1-6; D is possibly TRBD1 (5 bases). Germline V gives CDR1 SGHRS, CDR2 YFSETQ. The germline V and J ends were trimmed by 4 bases and 9 bases, with 23 bases remaining between them. The CDR3 loop spans 17 amino acids.

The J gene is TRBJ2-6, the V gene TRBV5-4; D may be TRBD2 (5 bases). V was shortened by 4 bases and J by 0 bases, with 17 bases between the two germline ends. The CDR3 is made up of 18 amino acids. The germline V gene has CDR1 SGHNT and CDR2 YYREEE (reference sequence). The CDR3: CASSPMEVWRSGANVLTF. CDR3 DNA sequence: TGTGCCAGCAGCCCGATGGAGGTGTGGCGCTCTGGGGCCAACGTCCTGACTTTC. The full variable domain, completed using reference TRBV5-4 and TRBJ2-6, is ETGVTQSPTHLIKTRGQQVTLRCSSQSGHNTVSWYQQALGQGPQFIFQYYREEENGRGNFPPRFSGLQFPNYSSELNVNALELDDSALYLCASSPMEVWRSGANVLTFGAGSRLTVL.

The CDR3 loop reads CASTQTSGGGIQYF. CDR3 in DNA: TGTGCCAGCACCCAGACTAGCGGGGGGGGCATTCAGTACTTC. The chain has TRBV27 and TRBJ2-4; 14 bases agree with TRBD2. This CDR3 is 14 amino acids long. V lost 7 bases, J lost 9 bases, and 5 bases stayed unmatched. Looked up from germline, CDR1 is MNHEY and CDR2 is SMNVEV (reference sequence).

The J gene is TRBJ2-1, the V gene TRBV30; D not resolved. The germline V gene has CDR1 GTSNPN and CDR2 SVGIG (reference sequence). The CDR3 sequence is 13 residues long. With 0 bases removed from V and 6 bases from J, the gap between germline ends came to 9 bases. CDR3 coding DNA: TGTGCCTGGAGTGTCGGCTATTCCAATGAGCAGTTCTTC. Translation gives CAWSVGYSNEQFF.

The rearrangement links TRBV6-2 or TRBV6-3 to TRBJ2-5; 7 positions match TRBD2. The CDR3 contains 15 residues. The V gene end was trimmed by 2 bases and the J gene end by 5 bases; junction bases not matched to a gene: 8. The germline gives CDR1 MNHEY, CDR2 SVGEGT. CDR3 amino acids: CASSYAGVRWETQYF. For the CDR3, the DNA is TGTGCCAGCAGTTACGCGGGAGTCCGTTGGGAGACCCAGTACTTC.

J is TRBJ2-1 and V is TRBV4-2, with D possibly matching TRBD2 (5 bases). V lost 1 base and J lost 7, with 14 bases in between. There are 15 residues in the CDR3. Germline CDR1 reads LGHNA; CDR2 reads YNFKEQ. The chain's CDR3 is CASSQVWRTANEQFF. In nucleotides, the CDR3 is TGTGCCAGCAGCCAAGTATGGCGGACTGCGAATGAGCAGTTCTTC.

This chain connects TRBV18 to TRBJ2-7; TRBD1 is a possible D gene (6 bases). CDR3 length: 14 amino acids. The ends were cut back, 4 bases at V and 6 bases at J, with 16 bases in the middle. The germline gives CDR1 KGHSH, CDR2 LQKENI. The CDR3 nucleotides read TGTGCCAGCTCACTAGGACAGTCACAGGGCGAGCAGTACTTC. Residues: CASSLGQSQGEQYF.

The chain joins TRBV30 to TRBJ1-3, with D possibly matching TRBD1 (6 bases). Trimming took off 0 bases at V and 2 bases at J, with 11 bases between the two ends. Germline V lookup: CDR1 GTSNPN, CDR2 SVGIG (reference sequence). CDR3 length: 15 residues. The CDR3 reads CAWSVLGGPGNTIYF. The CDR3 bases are TGTGCCTGGAGTGTACTAGGGGGGCCTGGAAACACCATATATTTT.

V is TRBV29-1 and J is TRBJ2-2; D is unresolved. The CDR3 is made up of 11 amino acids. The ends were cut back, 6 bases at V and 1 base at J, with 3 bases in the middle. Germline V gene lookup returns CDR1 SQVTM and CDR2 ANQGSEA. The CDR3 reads CSVVNTGELFF. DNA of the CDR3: TGCAGCGTGGTGAACACCGGGGAGCTGTTTTTT.

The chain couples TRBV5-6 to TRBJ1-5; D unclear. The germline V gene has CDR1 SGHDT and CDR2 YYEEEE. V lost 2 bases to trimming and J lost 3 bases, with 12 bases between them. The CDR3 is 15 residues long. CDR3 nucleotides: TGTGCCAGCAGCTTTGGCGGATCTGACAATCAGCCCCAGCATTTT. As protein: CASSFGGSDNQPQHF.

The CDR3 protein is CAWRPGMNTEAFF. As DNA, the CDR3 is TGTGCCTGGAGACCAGGGATGAACACTGAAGCTTTCTTT. This rearrangement joins TRBV30 to TRBJ1-1, with D perhaps TRBD1 (5 bases). Germline V gene sequence: CDR1 GTSNPN, CDR2 SVGIG (reference sequence). Trimming left V 3 bases short and J 0 bases short, with 8 bases between. The CDR3 extends over 13 amino acids.